The source of this T cell receptor (beta chain) is a study of T cell responses to AZD1222 COVID-19 vaccine. A remark on this clone: What it binds is unknown.

CDR1 and CDR2 (germline): SQVTM, ANQGSEA. CDR3 length equals 15 residues. V lost 5 bases and J lost 1; bases outside the gene matches: 6. Study-wide findings and caveats: Across spike, vaccine-associated CD4 TCRs were found, dominant at 160-218 and 743-854. Clonal diversity may have been underestimated in mostly white British donors.

Profiling relied on immunoSEQ multiplex PCR, and the TCRdb table lists in-frame clones only, not all of them. The sample yields 90,000 to 150,000 clones, about 86% seen once. V and J are TRBV29-1 and TRBJ2-1; 9 positions agree with TRBD1. Here the sequenced sample was peripheral blood, taken 28 days after the second AZD1222 dose. The clonotype originates from an adult who received the AZD1222 COVID-19 vaccine. The CDR3 protein is CSVKYGTGSYNEQFF. DNA of the CDR3: TGCAGCGTTAAGTACGGGACAGGGTCCTACAATGAGCAGTTCTTC.